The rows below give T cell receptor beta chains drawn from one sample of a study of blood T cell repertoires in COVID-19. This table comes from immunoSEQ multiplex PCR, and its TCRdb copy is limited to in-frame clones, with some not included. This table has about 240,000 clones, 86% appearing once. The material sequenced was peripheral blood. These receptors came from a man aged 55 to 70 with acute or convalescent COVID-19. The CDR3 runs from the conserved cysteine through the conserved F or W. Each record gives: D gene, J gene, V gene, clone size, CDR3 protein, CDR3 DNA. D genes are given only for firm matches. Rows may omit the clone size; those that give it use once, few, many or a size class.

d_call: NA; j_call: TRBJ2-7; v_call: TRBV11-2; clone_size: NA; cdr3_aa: CASSPPRGVDEQYF; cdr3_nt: TGTGCCAGCAGCCCCCCTCGGGGTGTGGACGAGCAGTACTTC
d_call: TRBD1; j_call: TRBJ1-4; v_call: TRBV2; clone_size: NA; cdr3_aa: CASFLDRGQEKLFF; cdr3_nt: TGTGCCAGCTTTTTGGACAGGGGGCAAGAAAAACTGTTTTTT
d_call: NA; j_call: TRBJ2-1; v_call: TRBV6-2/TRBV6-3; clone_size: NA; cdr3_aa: CASSYYASEQFF; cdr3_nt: TGTGCCAGCAGTTACTACGCGTCTGAGCAGTTCTTC
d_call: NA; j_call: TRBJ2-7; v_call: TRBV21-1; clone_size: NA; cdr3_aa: CASSKEGKGQGRTSGRAYEQYF; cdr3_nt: TGTGCCAGCAGCAAAGAGGGGAAGGGGCAGGGACGGACTAGCGGGAGGGCTTACGAGCAGTACTTC
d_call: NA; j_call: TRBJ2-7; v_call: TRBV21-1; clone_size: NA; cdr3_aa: CASSKVNRGSNEQYF; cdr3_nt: TGTGCCAGCAGCAAAGTGAACAGGGGCAGCAACGAGCAGTACTTC
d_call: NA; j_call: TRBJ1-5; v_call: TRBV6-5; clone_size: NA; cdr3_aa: CASSPRGFNQPQHF; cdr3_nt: TGTGCCAGCAGCCCCAGGGGTTTTAATCAGCCCCAGCATTTT
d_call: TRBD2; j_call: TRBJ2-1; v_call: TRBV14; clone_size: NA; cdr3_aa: CASSQETFSGRINEQFF; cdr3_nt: TGTGCCAGCAGCCAGGAAACCTTTAGCGGGAGGATCAATGAGCAGTTCTTC
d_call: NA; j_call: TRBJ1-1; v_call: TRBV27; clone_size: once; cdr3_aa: CASSLVGGAGKNTEAFF; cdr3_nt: TGTGCCAGCAGTTTAGTGGGGGGGGCAGGGAAGAACACTGAAGCTTTCTTT
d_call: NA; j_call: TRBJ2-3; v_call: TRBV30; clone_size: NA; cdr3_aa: CAWRGVGGTDTQYF; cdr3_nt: TGTGCCTGGAGGGGAGTGGGAGGCACAGATACGCAGTATTTT
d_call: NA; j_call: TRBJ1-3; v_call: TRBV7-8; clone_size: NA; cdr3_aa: CASSRQGNTIYF; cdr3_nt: TGTGCCAGCAGCCGACAGGGAAACACCATATATTTT
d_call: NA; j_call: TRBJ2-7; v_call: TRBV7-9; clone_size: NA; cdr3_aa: CASSLDFDYEQYF; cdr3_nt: TGTGCCAGCAGCTTAGACTTCGACTACGAGCAGTACTTC
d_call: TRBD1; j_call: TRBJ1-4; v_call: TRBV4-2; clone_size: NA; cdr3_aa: CASSQGQGFNEKLFF; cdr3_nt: TGTGCCAGCAGCCAAGGACAGGGGTTTAATGAAAAACTGTTTTTT
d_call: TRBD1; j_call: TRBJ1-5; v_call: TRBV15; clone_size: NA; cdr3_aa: CATSRDSGQGIYSNQPQHF; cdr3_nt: TGTGCCACCAGCAGAGATTCGGGACAGGGCATTTATAGCAATCAGCCCCAGCATTTT
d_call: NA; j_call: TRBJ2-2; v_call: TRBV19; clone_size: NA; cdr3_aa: CASSAQGYTGELFF; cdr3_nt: TGTGCCAGTAGTGCGCAGGGGTACACCGGGGAGCTGTTTTTT
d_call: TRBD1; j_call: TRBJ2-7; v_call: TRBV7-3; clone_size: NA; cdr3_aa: CASSLGQDYEQYF; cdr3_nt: TGTGCCAGCAGCTTGGGACAGGACTACGAGCAGTACTTC
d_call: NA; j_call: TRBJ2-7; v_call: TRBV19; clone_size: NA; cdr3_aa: CASSIAGSSYEQYF; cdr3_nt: TGTGCCAGTAGTATTGCAGGAAGCTCCTACGAGCAGTACTTC
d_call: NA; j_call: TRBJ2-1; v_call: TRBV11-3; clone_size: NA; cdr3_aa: CASSLDLSSYNEQFF; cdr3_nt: TGTGCCAGCAGCTTAGATCTGAGCTCCTACAATGAGCAGTTCTTC
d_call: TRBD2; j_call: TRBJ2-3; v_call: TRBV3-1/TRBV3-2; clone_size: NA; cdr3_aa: CASSQRRLAGGRGDTQYF; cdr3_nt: TGTGCCAGCAGCCAACGTCGACTAGCGGGAGGGCGGGGAGATACGCAGTATTTT
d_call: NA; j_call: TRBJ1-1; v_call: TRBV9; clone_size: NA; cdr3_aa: CASSVAGDTEAFF; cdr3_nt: TGTGCCAGCAGCGTAGCCGGGGACACTGAAGCTTTCTTT
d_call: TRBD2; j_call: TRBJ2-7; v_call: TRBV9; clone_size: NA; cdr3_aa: CASSRTGTSDEQYF; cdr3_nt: TGTGCCAGCAGCCGAACCGGGACTAGCGACGAGCAGTACTTC
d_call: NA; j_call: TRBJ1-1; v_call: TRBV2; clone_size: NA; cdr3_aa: CASSETGPNTEAFF; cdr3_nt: TGTGCCAGCAGTGAAACAGGGCCGAACACTGAAGCTTTCTTT
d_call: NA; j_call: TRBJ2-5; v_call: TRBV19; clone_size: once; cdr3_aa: CASSGVSQETQYF; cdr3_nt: TGTGCCAGTAGCGGAGTTTCACAAGAGACCCAGTACTTC
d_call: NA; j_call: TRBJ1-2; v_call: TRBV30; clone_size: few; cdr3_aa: CAWSTVLYGYTF; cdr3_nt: TGTGCCTGGTCGACAGTCCTCTATGGCTACACCTTC
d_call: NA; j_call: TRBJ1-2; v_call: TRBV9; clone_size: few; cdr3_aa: CASSPPARSGYTF; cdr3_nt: TGTGCCAGCAGCCCCCCGGCTAGGAGTGGCTACACCTTC
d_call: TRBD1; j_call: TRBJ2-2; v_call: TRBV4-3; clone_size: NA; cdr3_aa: CASSQDRQGNGELFF; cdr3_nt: TGCGCCAGCAGCCAAGATCGACAGGGGAACGGGGAGCTGTTTTTT
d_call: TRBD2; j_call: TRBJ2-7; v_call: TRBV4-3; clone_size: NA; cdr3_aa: CASSQENTLDRFLAGSSYEQYF; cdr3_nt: TGCGCCAGCAGCCAGGAAAACACCCTCGACAGATTCCTAGCGGGCAGCTCCTACGAGCAGTACTTC